Following are 20 T cell receptor beta chains from one sample sequenced in a study of blood T cell repertoires in COVID-19. The repertoire was sequenced with immunoSEQ multiplex PCR; TCRdb's copy has only in-frame clones and lacks some. The sample comprises about 170,000 clones, roughly 86% of which are singletons, and roughly 3% rests with the top ten. The sample was peripheral blood. The receptors here all came from a man in his 70s with acute or convalescent COVID-19.

V gene TRBV6-5 combines with J gene TRBJ1-2; the D is unclear. Germline V gives CDR1 MNHEY, CDR2 SVGAGI. The CDR3 length is 11 residues. The V end was cut by 2 bases, the J end by 8 bases, with 6 bases between. CDR3 in amino acids: CASSYGGGYTF. CDR3 bases: TGTGCCAGCAGTTACGGAGGGGGCTACACCTTC.

This sequence joins TRBV24-1 and TRBJ2-2, with D unclear. The CDR3 has 13 amino acids. V was pared by 3 bases and J by 7 bases, with 8 bases between. Germline CDR1 and CDR2: KGHDR and SFDVKD. The CDR3 sequence: CATSDRVDGELFF. For the CDR3, the DNA is TGTGCCACCAGTGATCGGGTGGACGGGGAGCTGTTTTTT.

V and J are TRBV7-9 and TRBJ2-5; D is unresolved. V was cut by 7 bases and J by 1 base, with 13 bases left in between. CDR1 and CDR2 (germline): SEHNR, FQNEAQ (reference sequence). This CDR3 has 14 amino acids. CDR3 protein: CASTPRQSQETQYF. The CDR3 DNA reads TGTGCCAGCACGCCGAGGCAGTCCCAAGAGACCCAGTACTTC.

V gene TRBV9 combines with J gene TRBJ1-1, with 9 bases aligning to TRBD1. V gave up 4 bases and J gave up 1 base; unmatched junction bases: 2. The CDR3 loop spans 14 amino acids. The germline V gene encodes CDR1 SGDLS and CDR2 YYNGEE. CDR3 sequence (DNA): TGTGCCAGCAGCCCACAGGGGGCGAACACTGAAGCTTTCTTT. Its translation is CASSPQGANTEAFF.

The chain is built from TRBV30 and TRBJ1-1, with D unclear. The CDR3 covers 13 residues. Deletions cut 1 base from V and 4 bases from J, with 10 bases between. Germline CDR1 GTSNPN, CDR2 SVGIG (reference sequence). Here the CDR3 reads CAWSARVSTEAFF. The CDR3 DNA sequence: TGTGCCTGGAGTGCTCGAGTCTCCACTGAAGCTTTCTTT.

The J gene is TRBJ1-4, the V gene TRBV7-2; D not resolved. The germline V gene encodes CDR1 SGHTA and CDR2 FQGNSA. This CDR3 has 15 residues. V gave up 2 bases and J gave up 6 bases, with 13 bases separating them. This CDR3 is CASSLIWGGDEKLFF. CDR3 DNA sequence: TGTGCCAGCAGCTTAATTTGGGGAGGAGATGAAAAACTGTTTTTT.

This chain uses TRBV24-1 with TRBJ2-1; a possible D gene is TRBD2 (5 bases). Germline values: CDR1 KGHDR, CDR2 SFDVKD. V gave up 0 bases and J gave up 6 bases, with 11 bases separating them. The CDR3 is 15 residues long. The CDR3 DNA sequence: TGTGCCACCAGTGATTTGCGATTAGGGAGCAATGAGCAGTTCTTC. This gives the protein CATSDLRLGSNEQFF.

The chain joins TRBV2 to TRBJ2-7, with a weak D call TRBD1 (6 bases). Germline CDR1 is SNHLY and CDR2 is FYNNEI. With 7 bases removed from V and 2 bases from J, the gap between germline ends came to 15 bases. CDR3 length: 14 residues. The CDR3 coding sequence is TGTGCCAGCACGAAACAGGGAACTGCCTACGAGCAGTACTTC. It is translated as CASTKQGTAYEQYF.

The V call is TRBV9, the J call TRBJ2-1; D not certain. Trimming pared 3 bases from V and 10 bases from J, leaving 8 bases between. This CDR3 contains 11 residues. Per the germline V gene, CDR1 is SGDLS and CDR2 is YYNGEE. In nucleotides, the CDR3 is TGTGCCAGCAGCGCCAGCGTGGAGCAGTTCTTC. It specifies CASSASVEQFF. Based on the CDR3 plus reference TRBV9 and TRBJ2-1, the full variable domain is DSGVTQTPKHLITATGQRVTLRCSPRSGDLSVYWYQQSLDQGLQFLIQYYNGEERAKGNILERFSAQQFPDLHSELNLSSLELGDSALYFCASSASVEQFFGPGTRLTVL.

The genes are TRBV5-1 and TRBJ1-4; the D gene is possibly TRBD1 (5 bases). V dropped 4 bases and J dropped 0 bases, with 7 bases sitting between them. This CDR3 spans 14 amino acids. Germline-derived CDR1 and CDR2 are SGHRS and YFSETQ. In DNA, the CDR3 is TGCGCCAGCAGCGACAGTACAACTAATGAAAAACTGTTTTTT. Translating gives CASSDSTTNEKLFF.

V is TRBV7-3 and J is TRBJ2-2; no clear D gene. CDR1 is SGHTA, CDR2 FQGTGA, per germline. V was trimmed by 5 bases and J by 6 bases, leaving 10 bases between them. The CDR3 spans 13 residues. The CDR3 spells CASSPYPAGELFF. The CDR3 bases are TGTGCCAGCAGCCCCTATCCTGCCGGGGAGCTGTTTTTT.

The rearrangement uses TRBV7-8 and TRBJ1-2; D may be TRBD1 (5 bases). V shed 3 bases and J shed 4 bases, with 18 bases lying between them. CDR1 SGHVS and CDR2 FQNEAQ come from the germline V gene. The CDR3 totals 16 residues. CDR3 nucleotides: TGTGCCAGCAGCTTGAAAACATCCTCCAGGGTCTATGGCTACACCTTC. As protein: CASSLKTSSRVYGYTF.

CDR3 DNA: TGCGCCAGCAGCTTTGCCGGGACAAATTCACCCCTCCACTTT. This sequence encodes CASSFAGTNSPLHF. This chain connects TRBV5-1 to TRBJ1-6; TRBD1 is a possible D gene (6 bases). CDR1 SGHRS and CDR2 YFSETQ come from the germline V gene. CDR3 length: 14 amino acids. The ends were cut back, 2 bases at V and 7 bases at J, with 10 bases in the middle.

The chain joins TRBV5-4 to TRBJ1-2, with a weak D call TRBD1 (5 bases). CDR1 and CDR2 (germline): SGHNT, YYREEE (reference sequence). This CDR3 region has 15 residues. Between the trimmed V and J ends, which lost 2 bases and 4 bases, there was a span of 15 bases. The CDR3 sequence: CASSLEGREGYGYTF. CDR3 coding DNA: TGTGCCAGCAGCTTAGAGGGGAGGGAGGGCTATGGCTACACCTTC.

This chain uses TRBV27 with TRBJ2-3, with 10 bases aligning to TRBD1. With V trimmed by 3 bases and J by 3 bases, 3 bases remained unmatched. CDR3 length: 15 residues. Germline lookup yields CDR1 MNHEY and CDR2 SMNVEV (reference sequence). This chain's CDR3 is CASSLWGQGTDTQYF. In DNA form, the CDR3 reads TGTGCCAGCAGTTTGTGGGGACAGGGGACAGATACGCAGTATTTT.

The genes are TRBV30 and TRBJ1-6, with 7 bases identical to TRBD1. J was trimmed by 4 bases and V by 5 bases; bases with no gene match: 2. The CDR3 extends over 13 amino acids. Germline lookup yields CDR1 GTSNPN and CDR2 SVGIG (reference sequence). The CDR3 sequence is CAWRGQYNSPLHF. The DNA for the CDR3 is TGTGCCTGGCGGGGACAGTATAATTCACCCCTCCACTTT.

This clone was detected only a few times. V usage is TRBV5-1 and J usage is TRBJ1-3, with D unclear. The CDR3 loop spans 16 amino acids. The ends were cut back, 4 bases at V and 0 bases at J, with 14 bases in the middle. Germline CDR1 and CDR2: SGHRS and YFSETQ. CDR3 nucleotide sequence: TGCGCCAGCAGCCCCGGTCTCCGGGACTCTGGAAACACCATATATTTT. Encoded protein: CASSPGLRDSGNTIYF.

This rearrangement joins TRBV25-1 to TRBJ2-7; 7 bases line up with TRBD1. Germline CDR1 MGHDK, CDR2 SYGVNS. V gave up 3 bases and J gave up 6 bases; unmatched junction bases: 2. The CDR3 is 12 residues long. For the CDR3, the DNA is TGTGCCAGCAGTGAGACAGGGTTCGAGCAGTACTTC. The encoded protein is CASSETGFEQYF.

The genes are TRBV9 and TRBJ1-3; D remains ambiguous. Germline V lookup: CDR1 SGDLS, CDR2 YYNGEE. V shed 0 bases and J shed 4 bases, with 5 bases lying between them. This CDR3 is built from 13 residues. CDR3 coding DNA: TGTGCCAGCAGCGTAGCGGGGGGAAACACCATATATTTT. Protein: CASSVAGGNTIYF.

This clone occurred once. V and J are TRBV10-3 and TRBJ2-2; D might be TRBD1 (5 bases). The CDR3 runs to 15 residues. Trimming cost V 2 bases and J 0 bases, with 7 bases left between them. Germline lookup yields CDR1 ENHRY and CDR2 SYGVKD. This chain's CDR3 is CAISETGANTGELFF. In DNA, the CDR3 is TGTGCCATCAGTGAGACAGGCGCGAACACCGGGGAGCTGTTTTTT.